Listed below are T cell receptor beta chains from one sample, sequenced in a study of shared clonotypes between healthy human individuals. Assay used: immunoSEQ multiplex PCR; TCRdb lists only in-frame clones, some missing. The table shows a few hundred thousand clones, with 95% occurring only once. Specimen: naive CD8+ T cells sorted from blood. The receptors originated from a woman aged 25 to 39 in good health. The CDR3 runs from the conserved cysteine through the conserved F or W. D genes are given only for firm matches. Clone size, where shown, is once, few, many, or a class for clones that have expanded.

j_call | clone_size | v_call | d_call | cdr3_aa | cdr3_nt
TRBJ2-7 | NA | TRBV6-5 | TRBD1 | CASRGAGGYEQYF | TGTGCCAGCAGGGGGGCAGGGGGCTACGAGCAGTACTTC
TRBJ2-1 | NA | TRBV5-1 | TRBD2 | CASSLARTSTTWEQFF | TGCGCCAGCAGCTTGGCACGGACTAGCACAACATGGGAGCAGTTCTTC
TRBJ1-4 | NA | TRBV23-1 | NA | CASRVGGLKNEKLFF | TGCGCCAGCAGAGTGGGGGGACTGAAAAATGAAAAACTGTTTTTT
TRBJ2-7 | NA | TRBV6-1 | NA | CASSVGTGPYEQYF | TGTGCCAGCAGTGTTGGGACCGGACCCTACGAGCAGTACTTC
TRBJ2-7 | once | TRBV28 | TRBD2 | CASSLYPSGSYEQYF | TGTGCCAGCAGTTTATATCCTAGCGGGAGCTACGAGCAGTACTTC
TRBJ2-2 | NA | TRBV29-1 | NA | CSVFSGLTGELFF | TGCAGCGTATTCTCAGGGTTAACCGGGGAGCTGTTTTTT
TRBJ2-1 | NA | TRBV7-9 | NA | CASSPGEGIYNEQFF | TGTGCCAGCAGCCCCGGAGAGGGGATTTACAATGAGCAGTTCTTC
TRBJ1-3 | NA | TRBV9 | NA | CASSVGADSGNTIYF | TGTGCCAGCAGCGTAGGTGCGGACTCTGGAAACACCATATATTTT
TRBJ2-5 | NA | TRBV9 | NA | CASSANDDYQYF | TGTGCCAGCAGCGCTAACGACGACTATCAGTACTTC
TRBJ2-4 | NA | TRBV5-1 | NA | CASSGGTREIKNIQYF | TGCGCCAGCAGCGGCGGGACTCGTGAAATCAAAAACATTCAGTACTTC
TRBJ1-2 | NA | TRBV5-1 | TRBD1 | CASSATGADGYTF | TGCGCCAGCAGCGCGACAGGGGCGGATGGCTACACCTTC
TRBJ2-7 | NA | TRBV4-2 | NA | CASSPGHSYEQYF | TGTGCCAGCAGCCCTGGACATTCCTACGAGCAGTACTTC
TRBJ1-6 | NA | TRBV7-8 | TRBD1 | CASSSQTGRKSPLHF | TGTGCCAGCAGCTCCCAGACAGGGAGGAAATCACCCCTCCACTTT
TRBJ1-1 | NA | TRBV19 | NA | CASSIYRATEAFF | TGTGCCAGTAGTATATATCGGGCGACTGAAGCTTTCTTT
TRBJ2-7 | NA | TRBV4-1 | NA | CASSQDLSPGYEQYF | TGCGCCAGCAGCCAAGATCTCTCGCCCGGGTACGAGCAGTACTTC
TRBJ2-1 | once | TRBV30 | NA | CAWSSHISKSSYNEQFF | TGTGCCTGGAGTTCACACATCTCCAAGAGCTCCTACAATGAGCAGTTCTTC
TRBJ2-7 | NA | TRBV19 | NA | CASSRNTDYEQYF | TGTGCCAGTAGTAGGAACACGGACTACGAGCAGTACTTC
TRBJ2-1 | once | TRBV7-3 | TRBD2 | CASGRGTGYNEQFF | TGTGCCAGCGGGAGGGGAACTGGGTACAATGAGCAGTTCTTC
TRBJ2-6 | NA | TRBV27 | NA | CASSSRGYGANVLTF | TGTGCCAGCAGTTCTCGGGGTTACGGGGCCAACGTCCTGACTTTC
TRBJ2-2 | NA | TRBV30 | NA | CAWSWGYAGELFF | TGTGCCTGGAGTTGGGGCTATGCCGGGGAGCTGTTTTTT
TRBJ2-2 | NA | TRBV19 | TRBD2 | CASARASGRGTGELFF | TGTGCCAGCGCACGGGCTAGCGGGAGAGGGACCGGGGAGCTGTTTTTT
TRBJ2-5 | NA | TRBV10-3 | TRBD1 | CASRDRDYQETQYF | TGTGCCTCCCGGGACAGGGACTATCAAGAGACCCAGTACTTC
TRBJ2-1 | few | TRBV4-2 | TRBD2 | CASSHPLREHSYNEQFF | TGTGCCAGCAGCCACCCCCTGCGGGAGCACTCCTACAATGAGCAGTTCTTC
TRBJ1-1 | NA | TRBV5-1 | NA | CASSPGGLNTEAFF | TGCGCCAGCAGTCCGGGGGGGCTGAACACTGAAGCTTTCTTT
TRBJ2-7 | once | TRBV6-5 | NA | CASSRQSQGSEQYF | TGTGCCAGCAGTCGCCAATCACAGGGTTCCGAGCAGTACTTC
TRBJ2-7 | NA | TRBV4-1 | NA | CASSQEPRRSYEQYF | TGCGCCAGCAGCCAAGAGCCCAGGCGTTCCTACGAGCAGTACTTC
TRBJ1-2 | NA | TRBV29-1 | NA | CSAPGGVYGYTF | TGCAGCGCCCCTGGGGGTGTCTATGGCTACACCTTC